This TCR beta chain was documented in a study of graft-versus-host responses after intestinal transplantation. About the research overall: Among the recipients, transplants were multivisceral, liver-intestinal, or isolated intestinal. Following induction with anti-thymocyte globulin, all recipients were given tacrolimus and steroids for about 3 years. General study findings and limits: Those patients showing graft-donor T cell macrochimerism displayed high graft-versus-host to host-versus-graft clonal ratios in allografts. Peak GvH clone levels in circulation were associated with early post-transplant HvG declines.

Details on this clone: The antigen is unknown.

Germline loops: CDR1 MNHEY, CDR2 SMNVEV (reference sequence). This CDR3 has 16 amino acids. Deletions cut 3 bases from V and 6 bases from J, with 17 bases between. Sequenced by immunoSEQ multiplex PCR; TCRdb stores in-frame clones only, minus some. The table has 73,000 or so clones, nearly 90% seen once. The chain employs TRBV27 and TRBJ2-2; TRBD2 might be the D (6 bases). The sample in question was unstimulated CD8+ T cells sorted from spleen or lymph node cells, obtained before transplant. The TCR comes from a human donor who was the organ donor for an intestinal transplant. The CDR3 nucleotides read TGTGCCAGCAGTTTTTGGGGGGAGGTGTTAGCCGGGGAGCTGTTTTTT. Encoded protein: CASSFWGEVLAGELFF.